The sequence of this T cell receptor beta chain was determined in a study of Ad26.COV2.S vaccination and SARS-CoV-2 variants. J lost 1 base, V lost 3 bases, and 12 bases had no gene match. There are 18 residues in the CDR3. Germline CDR1 MNHNS, CDR2 SASEGT. Stated treatment: some 20 received Ad26.COV2.S at low or high dose, single or two shots; about five received placebo; per-sample allocation not given. Specimens were obtained on day 63 following the first vaccine or placebo injection. This table comes from immunoSEQ multiplex PCR, and its TCRdb copy is limited to in-frame clones, with some not included. In the table there are 430,000 or so clones, about 91% of which are singletons.

The V gene is TRBV6-1, the J gene TRBJ1-2; 9 nucleotides line up with TRBD1. The receptor's source is a person aged 18-60 years who received the Ad26.COV2.S COVID-19 vaccine or a placebo. Material: peripheral blood, obtained in a trial of Ad26.COV2.S vaccine versus placebo. The CDR3 region is CASSDGPGQGWNNYGYTF. Written as DNA, the CDR3 is TGTGCCAGCAGTGATGGACCGGGACAGGGTTGGAATAACTATGGCTACACCTTC.